This T cell receptor beta chain was recovered during a study of long-term antiretroviral therapy in people with HIV. CDR1 and CDR2 (germline): SNHLY, FYNNEI. The CDR3 runs to 13 residues. Between the trimmed V and J ends, which lost 9 bases and 8 bases, there was a span of 16 bases. immunoSEQ v3.0 was run at survey level. Generated by immunoSEQ multiplex PCR, the TCRdb table keeps only in-frame clones and is missing some. Altogether tens of thousands of clones are present, approximately 80% being singletons, with the ten largest covering around 5%. This clone was seen a few times. The sequencing used unsorted PBMCs, collected 0.3 years after starting antiretroviral therapy. This sequence joins TRBV2 and TRBJ1-4; D unresolved. This receptor was identified in a man aged 50 to 60 with HIV. CDR3 residues: CASFAPRREKLFF. The CDR3 nucleotides read TGTGCCAGTTTTGCCCCCCGGAGGGAAAAACTGTTTTTT.